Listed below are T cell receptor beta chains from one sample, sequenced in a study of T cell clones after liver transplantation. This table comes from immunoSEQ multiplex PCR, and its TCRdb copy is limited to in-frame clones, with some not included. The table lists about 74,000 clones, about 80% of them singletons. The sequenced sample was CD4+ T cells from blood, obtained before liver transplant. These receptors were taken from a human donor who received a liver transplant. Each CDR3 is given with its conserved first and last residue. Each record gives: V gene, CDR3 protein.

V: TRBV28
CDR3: CASSPIQGRETQYF

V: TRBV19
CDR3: CASSIRQGRPYEQYF

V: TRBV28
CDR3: CASSLGRKLTNEKLFF

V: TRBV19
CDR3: CASTGTPRGSYNEQFF

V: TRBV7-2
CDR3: CASSLSLLSYEQYF

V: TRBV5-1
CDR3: CASSSGDREEYEQYF

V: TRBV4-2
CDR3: CASSQELGGKSYEQYF

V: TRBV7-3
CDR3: CASSLTSGSNTQYF

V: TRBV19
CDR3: CASSKGRAGGIYEQYF

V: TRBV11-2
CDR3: CASSLIAGGTDTQYF

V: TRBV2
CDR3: CAKTGQGFEAFF

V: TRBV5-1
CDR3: CASSLEIPRVGETQYF

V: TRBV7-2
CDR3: CASSLARSGNQPQHF

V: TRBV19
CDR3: CASSIKVGGRLGYQETQYF

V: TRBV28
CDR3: CASSLSEGRDGYTF

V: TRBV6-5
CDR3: CASSSTSGSWYEQYF

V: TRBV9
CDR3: CASSDQGLLTEAFF

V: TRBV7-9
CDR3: CASTRGLAGGSSYNEQFF

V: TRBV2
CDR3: CASRSLTSGRNEQFF

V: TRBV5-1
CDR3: CASSRDLMNTEAFF

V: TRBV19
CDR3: CASSPSFGHQPQHF

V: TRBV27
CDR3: CASSLGETQYF

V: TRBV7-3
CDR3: CASSLTPGQGNEQFF

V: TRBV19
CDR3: CASSRRGYGSGEGSYEQYF

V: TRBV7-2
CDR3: CASSLQTGGFNEQFF

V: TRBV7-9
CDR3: CASNPDRTSGNTIYF

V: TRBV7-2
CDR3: CASNGTSGRYEQFF

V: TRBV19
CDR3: CASRERGSSYEQYF

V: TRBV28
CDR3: CASSSRLAGASGANVLTF

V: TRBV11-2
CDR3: CASSLGGGLTNEKLFF

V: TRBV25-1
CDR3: CASTGRPYNEQFF

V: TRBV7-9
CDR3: CASSLAGGLPYNEQFF

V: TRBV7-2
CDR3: CASSPPRGYPPYNEQFF

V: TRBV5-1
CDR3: CASSLGVWAARSYEQYF

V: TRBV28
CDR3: CASSSTGWGAAKNIQYF

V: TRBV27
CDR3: CASSRAHSYNEQFF

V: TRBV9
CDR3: CASSVGASSYNEQFF

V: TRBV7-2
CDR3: CASSLLGGSEAFF

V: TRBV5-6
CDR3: CASSSTLLFTDTQYF

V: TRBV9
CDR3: CASSVGVSPDTGELFF

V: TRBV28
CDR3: CASSSFSDREKFF

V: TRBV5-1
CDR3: CASSLAGQAMNTEAFF

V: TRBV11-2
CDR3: CASSFGHLNTEAFF

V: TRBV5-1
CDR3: CASSLYGAGTRYGETQYF

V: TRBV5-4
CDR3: CASSLPTASTDTQYF

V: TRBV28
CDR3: CASSFIGNTEAFF

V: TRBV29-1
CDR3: CSVSTGFEGDTQYF

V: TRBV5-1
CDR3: CASSLPGDEQYF

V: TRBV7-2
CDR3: CASSFRVDTGELFF

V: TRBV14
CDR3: CASSQERRQYF

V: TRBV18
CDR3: CASSPRIRRNTEAFF

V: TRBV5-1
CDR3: CASSQTDYEQYF

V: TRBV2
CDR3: CASRVDREANYGYTF

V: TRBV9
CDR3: CASSLIEGTEAFF